A single sample is the source of the 25 T cell receptor beta chains below, sequenced in a study of regulatory T cells in long-lasting Graves disease. Documented time point: persistent/refractory GD, antithyroid drugs over 5 years with positive TRAb. Scientists built the TCR library using RNA that was extracted from PBMCs. Researchers made TCR beta libraries by using iRepertoire HTBI primers and running Arm-PCR on CDR3 regions. TCRdb reprocessed the multiplex PCR reads via MiXCR and lists one record per CDR3 protein. The table has 400,000 to 600,000 distinct CDR3 sequences, around a fifth seen once. Source: peripheral blood mononuclear cells (PBMCs), taken when the disease was refractory, from a patient treated with antithyroid drugs. These receptors were taken from a female donor with Graves disease.

The chain links TRBV5-1 to TRBJ1-2, with a tentative D call TRBD1 (5 bases). This CDR3 has 13 amino acids. Trimming pared 0 bases from V and 6 bases from J, leaving 9 bases between. The germline CDR1 and CDR2 sequences are SGHRS and YFSETQ. Here the CDR3 reads CASSLGGSDGYTF. In DNA form, the CDR3 reads TGCGCCAGCAGCTTGGGGGGGTCAGATGGCTACACCTTC.

The chain joins TRBV12-3 or TRBV12-4 to TRBJ1-5, with TRBD1 as a possible D gene (5 bases). CDR3 size: 15 residues. V was shortened by 3 bases and J by 2 bases, with 11 bases between the two germline ends. The CDR3 sequence is CASSLKGERNQPQHF. CDR3 DNA: TGTGCCAGCAGTTTGAAAGGGGAACGCAATCAGCCCCAGCATTTT.

This clonotype was seen a few times. V gene TRBV7-2 combines with J gene TRBJ2-7; the match to TRBD2 covers 12 bases. Unmatched junction bases numbered 14, after V lost 0 bases and J lost 2 bases. Germline lookup yields CDR1 SGHTA and CDR2 FQGNSA. The CDR3 consists of 20 residues. This CDR3 reads CASSLAYGLAGGDSTYEQYF. The CDR3 DNA reads as TGTGCCAGCAGCTTAGCTTATGGCCTAGCGGGAGGGGACAGTACCTACGAGCAGTACTTC.

This clonotype was observed a few times. The J gene is TRBJ2-7, the V gene TRBV14; 9 positions match TRBD1. Germline V lookup: CDR1 SGHDN, CDR2 FVKESK. The CDR3 loop spans 15 amino acids. After removal of 5 bases from V and 0 bases from J, the junction contained 5 bases not matched to a gene. The CDR3 loop is CASSVGQGFSYEQYF. The CDR3, as DNA: TGTGCCAGCAGCGTCGGACAGGGGTTCTCCTACGAGCAGTACTTC.

This clonotype appeared many times. The chain combines TRBV11-2 with TRBJ1-4; maybe TRBD1 (6 bases). The germline CDR1 and CDR2 sequences are SGHAT and FQNNGV. Trimming removed 6 bases from V and 8 bases from J, with 19 bases in between. CDR3 length: 15 amino acids. The CDR3 loop is CASSFKQGGGEKLFF. The CDR3 DNA sequence: TGTGCCAGCAGTTTCAAACAGGGAGGAGGGGAAAAACTGTTTTTT.

This chain links TRBV15 with TRBJ2-2, with TRBD1 identical over 7 bases. The CDR3 extends over 15 amino acids. Germline V CDR1 and CDR2: LNHNV, YYDKDF (reference sequence). V trimming: 5 bases; J trimming: 7 bases; junction bases outside the gene matches: 10. DNA for the CDR3: TGTGCCACCAGCGGATCGACAGGGTTCGGCGGGGAGCTGTTTTTT. Its translation: CATSGSTGFGGELFF.

The rearrangement uses TRBV9 and TRBJ1-1; a possible D gene is TRBD1 (6 bases). CDR1 SGDLS and CDR2 YYNGEE come from the germline V gene. V lost 3 bases and J lost 1, with 13 bases in between. The CDR3 covers 15 residues. Here the CDR3 reads CASSEGGGRNTEAFF. In DNA, the CDR3 is TGTGCCAGCAGCGAAGGAGGGGGTCGGAACACTGAAGCTTTCTTT. The variable domain in full, completed from reference TRBV9 and TRBJ1-1, reads DSGVTQTPKHLITATGQRVTLRCSPRSGDLSVYWYQQSLDQGLQFLIQYYNGEERAKGNILERFSAQQFPDLHSELNLSSLELGDSALYFCASSEGGGRNTEAFFGQGTRLTVV.

This clonotype has more than one count but fewer than ten. The rearrangement joins TRBV5-1 to TRBJ1-1; D is undetermined. Trimming stripped 4 bases from V and 1 base from J, with 14 bases between. CDR1 and CDR2 (germline): SGHRS, YFSETQ. There are 15 residues in the CDR3. In nucleotides, the CDR3 is TGCGCCAGCAGCCCCCCCCAGAGTTGGAACACTGAAGCTTTCTTT. It yields the protein CASSPPQSWNTEAFF.

The rearrangement uses TRBV30 and TRBJ1-2, with D maybe TRBD1 (5 bases). This CDR3 is 13 amino acids long. CDR1 GTSNPN and CDR2 SVGIG come from the germline V gene (reference sequence). V was clipped by 2 bases and J by 7 bases, with 14 bases between them. This chain's CDR3 is CAWSRTGDAGYTF. In DNA, the CDR3 is TGTGCCTGGAGTCGGACGGGGGACGCTGGCTACACCTTC.

This sequence joins TRBV6-1 and TRBJ2-7, with 12 bases identical to TRBD2. Per the germline V gene, CDR1 is MNHNS and CDR2 is SASEGT. J was trimmed by 5 bases and V by 8 bases; bases with no gene match: 7. The CDR3 runs to 14 residues. In nucleotides, the CDR3 is TGTGCCAGCGCACGACTAGCGGGAGTGCACGAGCAGTACTTC. This encodes CASARLAGVHEQYF.

With respect to this clonotype: A much more abundant neighbour one base away suggests this may be a read error. The chain recombines TRBV12-3 or TRBV12-4 with TRBJ2-7, with D possibly called TRBD1 or TRBD2 (6 bases each). Trimming removed 8 bases at V and 3 bases at J, with 14 bases between. The CDR3 length is 13 residues. CDR3: CASGGLWGYEQYF. CDR3 in DNA: TGTGCCAGCGGGGGGCTATGGGGCTACGAGCAGTACTTC.

The table lists this clonotype with many counts. The chain has TRBV28 and TRBJ1-4; unclear D gene. The germline V gene has CDR1 MDHEN and CDR2 SYDVKM. CDR3 length equals 14 residues. V lost 6 bases, J lost 0 bases, and 8 bases lay in between. The CDR3 DNA reads TGTGCCAGCAGCCCGGGTCCAACTAATGAAAAACTGTTTTTT. It specifies CASSPGPTNEKLFF.

The V gene is TRBV7-2, the J gene TRBJ2-6; 7 bases fit TRBD1. The CDR3 consists of 15 residues. Germline CDR1 reads SGHTA; CDR2 reads FQGNSA. The trim removed 6 bases at V and 3 bases at J, leaving 5 bases unmatched. The CDR3 bases are TGTGCCAGCAGACTACAGGGGCTTGGGGCCAACGTCCTGACTTTC. This codes for CASRLQGLGANVLTF.

This clonotype was counted between two and nine times. The J gene is TRBJ1-4, the V gene TRBV29-1; 9 bases match TRBD1. The V and J ends lost 5 bases and 1 base, in that order; junction bases with no gene match: 2. CDR1 is SQVTM, CDR2 ANQGSEA, per germline. This CDR3 contains 14 residues. CDR3 sequence reads: CSVRDRVTNEKLFF. CDR3 nucleotides: TGCAGCGTTCGGGACAGGGTAACTAATGAAAAACTGTTTTTT.

This clonotype appeared many times. The chain combines TRBV7-2 with TRBJ1-1; D is unresolved. CDR1 and CDR2 from the germline V gene are SGHTA and FQGNSA. The germline V and J ends were trimmed by 1 base and 6 bases, with 21 bases remaining between them. This CDR3 comprises 17 residues. CDR3 protein: CASSLGWRELYKAEAFF. As DNA, the CDR3 is TGTGCCAGCAGCTTAGGGTGGAGGGAGCTGTATAAGGCTGAAGCTTTCTTT. The variable domain in full, with the rest retrieved from reference TRBV7-2 and TRBJ1-1, is GAGVSQSPSNKVTEKGKDVELRCDPISGHTALYWYRQSLGQGLEFLIYFQGNSAPDKSGLPSDRFSAERTGGSVSTLTIQRTQQEDSAVYLCASSLGWRELYKAEAFFGQGTRLTVV.

This clonotype was counted between two and nine times. This chain uses TRBV7-9 with TRBJ2-5, with TRBD2 matching over 9 bases. V shed 6 bases and J 1 base; nucleotides not matched to a gene: 12. CDR1 SEHNR and CDR2 FQNEAQ come from the germline V gene (reference sequence). The CDR3 spans 17 residues. CDR3 in DNA: TGTGCCAGCAGTTCAACAGGACTAGCGCTGAGCCAAGAGACCCAGTACTTC. It translates to CASSSTGLALSQETQYF.

The V call is TRBV4-3, the J call TRBJ1-4; D unresolved. The CDR3 runs 16 residues. The germline gives CDR1 LGHNA, CDR2 YSLEER. Trimming stripped 2 bases from V and 6 bases from J, with 16 bases between. The CDR3 loop is CASSQRQRSLDEKLFF. As DNA, the CDR3 is TGCGCCAGCAGCCAACGTCAGAGGAGTCTCGATGAAAAACTGTTTTTT.

This clonotype was seen more than once but under ten times. The V gene is TRBV9, the J gene TRBJ1-2, with TRBD1 identical over 8 bases. The germline gives CDR1 SGDLS, CDR2 YYNGEE. V lost 0 bases to trimming and J lost 1 base; unmatched junction nucleotides: 2. The length of the CDR3 is 15 residues. CDR3 protein: CASSVGTGSNYGYTF. CDR3 DNA sequence: TGTGCCAGCAGCGTAGGGACAGGGAGTAACTATGGCTACACCTTC.

The chain carries TRBV4-1 and TRBJ1-2, with TRBD1 matching over 8 bases. The germline CDR1 and CDR2 sequences are MGHRA and YSYEKL. This CDR3 contains 16 residues. Trimming removed 3 bases from V and 6 bases from J; junction bases left unmatched: 12. CDR3 amino acids: CASSQPRTGHIDGYTF. CDR3 nucleotide sequence: TGCGCCAGCAGCCAGCCTCGGACAGGGCATATAGATGGCTACACCTTC.

J is TRBJ1-1 and V is TRBV5-1; D call uncertain. Trimming stripped 0 bases from V and 0 bases from J, with 9 bases between. The germline V gene has CDR1 SGHRS and CDR2 YFSETQ. This CDR3 region has 15 residues. CDR3 in DNA: TGCGCCAGCAGCTTGGACGGCCACATGAACACTGAAGCTTTCTTT. Translation gives CASSLDGHMNTEAFF. Filled out from reference TRBV5-1 and TRBJ1-1, the complete variable domain reads KAGVTQTPRYLIKTRGQQVTLSCSPISGHRSVSWYQQTPGQGLQFLFEYFSETQRNKGNFPGRFSGRQFSNSRSEMNVSTLELGDSALYLCASSLDGHMNTEAFFGQGTRLTVV.

The J gene is TRBJ1-2, the V gene TRBV6-1; unclear D gene. V lost 6 bases to trimming and J lost 8 bases, with 25 bases between them. Germline CDR1 and CDR2: MNHNS and SASEGT. This CDR3 has 16 residues. The CDR3 DNA follows: TGTGCCAGCAGCCCAGGAGGGAAATGGGGAAGTGTAGGCTACACCTTC. It is translated as CASSPGGKWGSVGYTF.

The chain joins TRBV6-1 to TRBJ1-1; the D gene is possibly TRBD1 (5 bases). V was cut by 8 bases and J by 5 bases, with 21 bases left in between. This CDR3 has 15 residues. Germline CDR1 and CDR2: MNHNS and SASEGT. In DNA form, the CDR3 reads TGTGCCAGCTCCAATTTAGACAGCGTGGGGACTGAAGCTTTCTTT. It is translated as CASSNLDSVGTEAFF.

In regard to this clonotype: With a much larger clone just one base away, this may be a read error. V gene TRBV13 combines with J gene TRBJ2-5; D is perhaps TRBD1 (6 bases). V was pared by 5 bases and J by 4 bases, with 14 bases between. Germline CDR1 is PRHDT and CDR2 is FYEKMQ (reference sequence). CDR3 size: 14 residues. The CDR3 loop reads CASSAGERGETQYF. CDR3 nucleotides: TGTGCCAGCAGCGCAGGGGAGAGGGGAGAGACCCAGTACTTC.

The sample holds a few counts of this clonotype. The rearrangement joins TRBV3-1 to TRBJ1-2, with D perhaps TRBD1 (5 bases). This CDR3 has 14 amino acids. Per the germline V gene, CDR1 is LGHDT and CDR2 is YNNKEL (reference sequence). The V and J ends lost 3 bases and 1 base respectively, with 9 bases between them. In DNA form, the CDR3 reads TGTGCCAGCAGCCACAGGGCCGGTAACTATGGCTACACCTTC. Its protein product is CASSHRAGNYGYTF.

This clonotype was picked up many times. A junction end diverges from the germline sequence, so it may reflect a read error. The chain carries TRBV12-3 or TRBV12-4 and TRBJ2-5, with a possible D match to TRBD1 (6 bases). The CDR3 contains 13 residues. The CDR3: CASSLGGAETQYF. The CDR3 DNA reads as TGTGCCAGCAGCTTAGGGGGAGCTGAGACCCAGTACTTC.